Included here is one TCR beta chain sequence, with context. Authors' data handling: Counts of nucleated cells, estimated from reference gene primer amplification, were obtained. Data came from immunoSEQ multiplex PCR; TCRdb stores just in-frame clones and leaves some out. Clone size and V and J calls were adopted from that table, with D and trimming inferred from the DNA. The data contain 250,000 to 400,000 clones, 85% to 90% of them singletons. The CDR3 spans 15 residues. From germline, CDR1 is LNHDA and CDR2 SQIVND (reference sequence). The trim removed 2 bases at V and 2 bases at J, leaving 3 bases unmatched. This record comes from a study of blood T cell repertoires in COVID-19. At the level of the study: The United States, Italy and Spain supplied acute and convalescent COVID-19 samples.

The chain joins TRBV19 to TRBJ1-5; 7 nucleotides line up with TRBD1. This receptor was taken from a woman between 25 and 40 years old with COVID-19, enrolled during active disease. Material for sequencing was peripheral blood. As DNA, the CDR3 is TGTGCCAGTAGTATAAGGCAGGGGGGCAATCAGCCCCAGCATTTT. This encodes CASSIRQGGNQPQHF.